The 19 T cell receptor beta chains below come from one sample, sequenced in a study of CD8 T cells in ankylosing spondylitis. General study points: Among TCR beta sequences, a motif of several highly homologous variants appeared characteristic of ankylosing spondylitis blood.

TCRdb re-derived calls from the 5' RACE reads in MiXCR, one entry per CDR3 protein. The table shows about 500,000 distinct CDR3 sequences, with more than 9.5% occurring only once. The antigens for these receptors are not known. Sequenced: blood, either unsorted or a sorted T cell fraction (not recorded which). These receptors all come from a male donor with ankylosing spondylitis.

The genes are TRBV27 and TRBJ1-5; D unclear. The CDR3 is 13 amino acids. CDR1 is MNHEY and CDR2 is SMNVEV in the germline V gene (reference sequence). V lost 5 bases and J 6 bases, leaving 11 bases between the germline ends. CDR3 amino acids: CASSLRYPQPQHF. CDR3 coding DNA: TGTGCCAGCAGTCTGAGATACCCTCAGCCCCAGCATTTT.

The table lists this clonotype with many counts. This chain joins TRBV20-1 and TRBJ2-1; D is unclear. Looked up from germline, CDR1 is DFQATT and CDR2 is SNEGSKA (reference sequence). The CDR3 sequence is 11 residues long. Trimming removed 4 bases at V and 8 bases at J, with 9 bases between. This CDR3 reads CSAKSGYEQFF. CDR3 in DNA: TGCAGTGCTAAATCGGGCTATGAGCAGTTCTTC.

This clonotype came up a few times. V is TRBV5-1 and J is TRBJ2-3; D is ambiguous. With 0 bases removed from V and 2 bases from J, the gap between germline ends came to 7 bases. Germline loops: CDR1 SGHRS, CDR2 YFSETQ. The CDR3 runs 14 residues. This chain's CDR3 is CASSLEAITDTQYF. In DNA, the CDR3 is TGCGCCAGCAGCTTGGAAGCGATCACAGATACGCAGTATTTT. The full variable domain, with the rest looked up from reference TRBV5-1 and TRBJ2-3, is KAGVTQTPRYLIKTRGQQVTLSCSPISGHRSVSWYQQTPGQGLQFLFEYFSETQRNKGNFPGRFSGRQFSNSRSEMNVSTLELGDSALYLCASSLEAITDTQYFGPGTRLTVL.

This clonotype was counted only a few times. The CDR3 DNA reads as TGTGCCAGCAGTTCGACAGGGGTGAGTGAAGCTTTCTTT. This codes for CASSSTGVSEAFF. The J gene is TRBJ1-1, the V gene TRBV7-9; 8 positions match TRBD1. The V gene's germline CDR1 is SEHNR and CDR2 FQNEAQ (reference sequence). The CDR3 length is 13 residues. With V trimmed by 6 bases and J by 7 bases, 7 bases remained unmatched. The entire variable domain, with the rest obtained from reference TRBV7-9 and TRBJ1-1, is as follows: DTGVSQNPRHKITKRGQNVTFRCDPISEHNRLYWYRQTLGQGPEFLTYFQNEAQLEKSRLLSDRFSAERPKGSFSTLEIQRTEQGDSAMYLCASSSTGVSEAFFGQGTRLTVV.

The rearrangement links TRBV20-1 to TRBJ2-2; TRBD2 matches at 10 bases. The CDR3 contains 15 residues. With V trimmed by 6 bases and J by 6 bases, 10 bases remained unmatched. CDR1 and CDR2 (germline): DFQATT, SNEGSKA (reference sequence). DNA for the CDR3: TGCAGTGCCGAGAGGCTAGCGGGAGCCTCCGGGGAGCTGTTTTTT. It specifies CSAERLAGASGELFF.

The chain carries TRBV14 and TRBJ2-7; 8 bases align to TRBD2. V lost 1 base and J lost 0; bases outside the gene matches: 8. This CDR3 comprises 17 residues. Germline loops: CDR1 SGHDN, CDR2 FVKESK. In DNA, the CDR3 is TGTGCCAGCAGCCAAGGAGATGGCGGGAGGAGCTCCTACGAGCAGTACTTC. Protein sequence: CASSQGDGGRSSYEQYF.

The chain combines TRBV20-1 with TRBJ2-7; TRBD1 matches 7 bases. The J segment lost 2 bases and the V segment lost 0 bases, leaving 4 bases of the junction unmatched. Per germline, CDR1 DFQATT and CDR2 SNEGSKA (reference sequence). The CDR3 sequence is 14 residues long. The CDR3 sequence is CSARDSRGTYEQYF. CDR3 nucleotide sequence: TGCAGTGCTAGAGACTCCAGGGGGACCTACGAGCAGTACTTC.

The genes are TRBV20-1 and TRBJ2-1; no reliable D call. This CDR3 comprises 15 residues. Trimming stripped 0 bases from V and 3 bases from J, with 12 bases between. Germline V gene data show CDR1 as DFQATT and CDR2 as SNEGSKA (reference sequence). The CDR3 loop reads CSARDRRRNYNEQFF. The CDR3 region has the DNA TGCAGTGCTAGAGATAGGCGGCGAAACTACAATGAGCAGTTCTTC.

The chain joins TRBV11-2 to TRBJ2-7; D could derive from TRBD1 or TRBD2 (5 bases each). V was trimmed by 4 bases and J by 3 bases, leaving 25 bases between them. Germline-derived CDR1 and CDR2 are SGHAT and FQNNGV. This CDR3 has 18 residues. As DNA, the CDR3 is TGTGCCAGCAGCTGGGGGATCAAACCGAATATTACTTTCTACGAGCAGTACTTC. Translation gives CASSWGIKPNITFYEQYF.

The V call is TRBV10-3, the J call TRBJ1-4; D gene ambiguous. This CDR3 spans 15 amino acids. Germline CDR1 ENHRY, CDR2 SYGVKD. The V and J ends lost 4 bases and 1 base respectively, with 10 bases between them. In DNA form, the CDR3 reads TGTGCCATCAGTGTCACCCTTCAAACTAATGAAAAACTGTTTTTT. Translated: CAISVTLQTNEKLFF.

This clonotype was seen more than once but under ten times. This chain joins TRBV2 and TRBJ2-7, with a weak D call TRBD1 (5 bases). The CDR3 contains 16 residues. V was trimmed by 7 bases and J by 7 bases, leaving 26 bases between them. Germline loops: CDR1 SNHLY, CDR2 FYNNEI. DNA for the CDR3: TGTGCCAGCAACAGGCAGGGTACCTCTTCCACTCAGGAGCAGTACTTC. Translation gives CASNRQGTSSTQEQYF.

This clonotype was observed a handful of times. The chain has TRBV20-1 and TRBJ2-1; 13 positions agree with TRBD2. CDR3 length equals 16 residues. Germline V lookup: CDR1 DFQATT, CDR2 SNEGSKA (reference sequence). V shed 6 bases, J shed 2 bases, and the junction held 7 bases outside the gene matches. This CDR3 reads CSAPTSGRVPYNEQFF. In DNA, the CDR3 is TGCAGTGCCCCTACTAGCGGGAGGGTGCCCTACAATGAGCAGTTCTTC.

This clonotype was seen more than once but under ten times. The rearrangement links TRBV7-2 to TRBJ2-3, with 7 bases fitting TRBD1. V lost 5 bases and J lost 6; bases outside the gene matches: 8. Germline CDR1 SGHTA, CDR2 FQGNSA. CDR3 length: 14 residues. CDR3 bases: TGTGCCAGCAGCCCTAGGACAGGCTCGGATACGCAGTATTTT. It is translated as CASSPRTGSDTQYF.

This clonotype has more than one count but fewer than ten. The rearrangement joins TRBV2 to TRBJ1-6; no reliable D call. Germline V gene sequence: CDR1 SNHLY, CDR2 FYNNEI. The CDR3 is 12 residues long. Trimming left V 6 bases short and J 18 bases short, with 18 bases between. CDR3 DNA: TGTGCCAGCAGGACGCTGGACCGAAAATCCCACTTT. Translation gives CASRTLDRKSHF.

The chain links TRBV19 to TRBJ1-1; 8 nucleotides match TRBD1. The CDR3 has 14 residues. The germline V gene has CDR1 LNHDA and CDR2 SQIVND (reference sequence). V lost 9 bases to trimming and J lost 1 base; unmatched junction nucleotides: 7. CDR3: CASRQGMGNTEAFF. Here the CDR3 DNA reads TGTGCCAGCAGACAGGGGATGGGGAACACTGAAGCTTTCTTT.

This rearrangement joins TRBV11-2 to TRBJ1-4, with unresolved D. Trimming stripped 5 bases from V and 10 bases from J, with 20 bases between. CDR1 and CDR2 (germline): SGHAT, FQNNGV. The CDR3 sequence is 15 residues long. The CDR3 DNA follows: TGTGCCAGCAGCCTCGACGACTGGGCGGACGGAAAACTGTTTTTT. It translates to CASSLDDWADGKLFF.

This clonotype was picked up a small number of times. V gene TRBV5-6 combines with J gene TRBJ2-7; 8 bases fit TRBD2. Germline loops: CDR1 SGHDT, CDR2 YYEEEE. The CDR3 is made up of 14 amino acids. Trimming removed 4 bases from V and 4 bases from J; junction bases left unmatched: 7. CDR3 in amino acids: CASSVTGTRYEQYF. The CDR3 DNA follows: TGTGCCAGCAGCGTAACCGGGACTAGGTACGAGCAGTACTTC.

V usage is TRBV28 and J usage is TRBJ2-1; 9 bases agree with TRBD2. The junction had 13 bases not matched to a gene; V was cut back by 3 bases and J by 10 bases. The CDR3 contains 16 residues. Per germline, CDR1 MDHEN and CDR2 SYDVKM. For the CDR3, the DNA is TGTGCCAGCAGTTTCCCTAGGGGCGGGAGGGCCTGGGAGCAGTTCTTC. Amino acids: CASSFPRGGRAWEQFF.

This clonotype was counted at least ten times. The rearrangement joins TRBV12-3 or TRBV12-4 to TRBJ2-5; TRBD2 is a possible D gene (5 bases). The germline V and J ends were trimmed by 5 bases and 1 base, with 14 bases remaining between them. There are 15 residues in the CDR3. CDR3 amino acids: CASSTITEGQETQYF. In DNA, the CDR3 is TGTGCCAGCAGTACGATCACAGAGGGCCAAGAGACCCAGTACTTC.